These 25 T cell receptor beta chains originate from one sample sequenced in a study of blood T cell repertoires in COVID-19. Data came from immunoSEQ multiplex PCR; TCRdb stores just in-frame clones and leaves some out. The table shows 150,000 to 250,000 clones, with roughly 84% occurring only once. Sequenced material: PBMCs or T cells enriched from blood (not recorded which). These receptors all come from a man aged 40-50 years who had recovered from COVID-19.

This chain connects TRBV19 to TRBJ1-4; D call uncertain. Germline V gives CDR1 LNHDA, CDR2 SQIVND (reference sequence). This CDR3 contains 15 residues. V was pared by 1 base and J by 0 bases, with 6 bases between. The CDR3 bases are TGTGCCAGTAGTATAGGCAGGACAACTAATGAAAAACTGTTTTTT. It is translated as CASSIGRTTNEKLFF.

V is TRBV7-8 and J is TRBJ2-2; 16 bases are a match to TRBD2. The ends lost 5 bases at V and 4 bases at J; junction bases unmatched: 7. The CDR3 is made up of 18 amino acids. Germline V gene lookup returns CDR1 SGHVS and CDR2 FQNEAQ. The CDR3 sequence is CASSRGTSGGAGTGELFF. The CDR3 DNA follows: TGTGCCAGCAGCCGAGGGACTAGCGGGGGGGCCGGCACCGGGGAGCTGTTTTTT.

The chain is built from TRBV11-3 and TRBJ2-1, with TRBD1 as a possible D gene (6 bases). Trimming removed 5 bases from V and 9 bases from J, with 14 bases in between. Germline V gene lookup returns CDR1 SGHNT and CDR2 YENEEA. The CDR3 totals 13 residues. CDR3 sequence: CASSTGFGAEQFF. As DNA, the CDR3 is TGTGCCAGCAGCACAGGGTTTGGGGCTGAGCAGTTCTTC. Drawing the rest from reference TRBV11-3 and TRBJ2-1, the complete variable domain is EAGVVQSPRYKIIEKKQPVAFWCNPISGHNTLYWYLQNLGQGPELLIRYENEEAVDDSQLPKDRFSAERLKGVDSTLKIQPAELGDSAVYLCASSTGFGAEQFFGPGTRLTVL.

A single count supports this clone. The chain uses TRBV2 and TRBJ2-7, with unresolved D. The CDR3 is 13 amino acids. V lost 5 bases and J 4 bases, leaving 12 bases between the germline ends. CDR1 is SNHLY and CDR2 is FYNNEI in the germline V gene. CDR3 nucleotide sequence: TGTGCCAGCAGTCCCTCAGTGGCTTACGAGCAGTACTTC. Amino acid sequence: CASSPSVAYEQYF. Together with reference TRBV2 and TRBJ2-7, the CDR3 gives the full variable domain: EPEVTQTPSHQVTQMGQEVILRCVPISNHLYFYWYRQILGQKVEFLVSFYNNEISEKSEIFDDQFSVERPDGSNFTLKIRSTKLEDSAMYFCASSPSVAYEQYFGPGTRLTVT.

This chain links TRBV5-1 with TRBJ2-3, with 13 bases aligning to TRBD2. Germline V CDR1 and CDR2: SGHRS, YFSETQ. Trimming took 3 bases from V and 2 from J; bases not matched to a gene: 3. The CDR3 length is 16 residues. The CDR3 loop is CASSWGTSGVTDTQYF. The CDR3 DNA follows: TGCGCCAGCAGCTGGGGGACTAGCGGGGTCACAGATACGCAGTATTTT.

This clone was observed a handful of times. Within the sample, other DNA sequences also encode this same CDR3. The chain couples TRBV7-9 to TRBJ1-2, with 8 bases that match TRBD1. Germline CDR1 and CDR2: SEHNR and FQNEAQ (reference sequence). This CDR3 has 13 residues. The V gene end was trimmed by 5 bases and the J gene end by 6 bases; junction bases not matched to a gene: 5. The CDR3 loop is CASSLETGDGYTF. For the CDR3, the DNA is TGTGCCAGCAGCCTCGAGACAGGGGATGGCTACACCTTC.

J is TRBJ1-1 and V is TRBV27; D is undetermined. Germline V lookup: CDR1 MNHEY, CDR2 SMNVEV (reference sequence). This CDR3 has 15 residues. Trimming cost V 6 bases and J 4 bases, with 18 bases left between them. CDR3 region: CASREMTPEGTEAFF. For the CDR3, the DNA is TGTGCCAGCAGGGAAATGACCCCGGAGGGCACTGAAGCTTTCTTT.

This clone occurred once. The CDR3 loop reads CASSFSLQGPYNEQFF. The CDR3 nucleotides are TGCGCCAGCAGCTTTTCGTTACAGGGTCCCTACAATGAGCAGTTCTTC. This chain links TRBV5-1 with TRBJ2-1, with D possibly being TRBD1 (6 bases). This CDR3 contains 16 residues. Per the germline V gene, CDR1 is SGHRS and CDR2 is YFSETQ. Trimming cost V 2 bases and J 2 bases, with 14 bases left between them.

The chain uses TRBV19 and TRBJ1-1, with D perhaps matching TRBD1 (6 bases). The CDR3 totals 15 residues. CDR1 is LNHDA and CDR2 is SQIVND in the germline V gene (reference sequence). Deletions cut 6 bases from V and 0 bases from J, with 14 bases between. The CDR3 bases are TGTGCCAGTAGAATCATGGACAGCATGAACACTGAAGCTTTCTTT. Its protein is CASRIMDSMNTEAFF.

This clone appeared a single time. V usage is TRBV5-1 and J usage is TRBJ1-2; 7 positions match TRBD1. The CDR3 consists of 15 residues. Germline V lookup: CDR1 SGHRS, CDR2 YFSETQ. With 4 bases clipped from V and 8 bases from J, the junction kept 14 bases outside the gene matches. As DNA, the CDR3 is TGCGCCAGCAGCCCAGGGACAGTAAGTGCTATCGGCTACACCTTC. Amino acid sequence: CASSPGTVSAIGYTF.

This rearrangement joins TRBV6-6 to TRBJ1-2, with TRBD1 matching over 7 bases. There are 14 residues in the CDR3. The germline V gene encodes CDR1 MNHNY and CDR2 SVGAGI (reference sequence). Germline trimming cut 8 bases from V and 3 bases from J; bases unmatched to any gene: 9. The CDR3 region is CASSLKGADYGYTF. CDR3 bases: TGTGCCAGCTCGTTAAAGGGGGCTGACTATGGCTACACCTTC.

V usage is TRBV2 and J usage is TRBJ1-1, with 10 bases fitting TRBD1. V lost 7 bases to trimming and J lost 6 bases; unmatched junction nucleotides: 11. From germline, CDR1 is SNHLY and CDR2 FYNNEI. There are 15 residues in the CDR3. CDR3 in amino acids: CASNRDRGLIPEAFF. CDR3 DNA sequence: TGTGCCAGCAATCGGGACAGGGGTCTTATCCCTGAAGCTTTCTTT.

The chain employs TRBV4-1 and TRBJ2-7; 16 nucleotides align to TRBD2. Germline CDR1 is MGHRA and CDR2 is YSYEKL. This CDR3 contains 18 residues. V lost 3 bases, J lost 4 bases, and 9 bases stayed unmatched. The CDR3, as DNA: TGCGCCAGCAGCCAGGGACTAGCGGGGGGGACTGAGAGGTACGAGCAGTACTTC. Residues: CASSQGLAGGTERYEQYF.

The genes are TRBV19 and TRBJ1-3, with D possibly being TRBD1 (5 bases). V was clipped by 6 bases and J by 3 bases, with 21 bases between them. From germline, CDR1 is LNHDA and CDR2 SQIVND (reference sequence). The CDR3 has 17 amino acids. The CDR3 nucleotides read TGTGCCAGTAGCACCACCTCCAGGGTCCGAGATGGAAACACCATATATTTT. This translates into CASSTTSRVRDGNTIYF.

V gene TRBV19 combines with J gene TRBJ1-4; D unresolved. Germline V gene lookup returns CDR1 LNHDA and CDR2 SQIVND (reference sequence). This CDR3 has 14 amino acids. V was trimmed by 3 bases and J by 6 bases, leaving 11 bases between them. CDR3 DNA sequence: TGTGCCAGTAGTATTACCCGCAGTGATGAAAAACTGTTTTTT. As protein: CASSITRSDEKLFF.

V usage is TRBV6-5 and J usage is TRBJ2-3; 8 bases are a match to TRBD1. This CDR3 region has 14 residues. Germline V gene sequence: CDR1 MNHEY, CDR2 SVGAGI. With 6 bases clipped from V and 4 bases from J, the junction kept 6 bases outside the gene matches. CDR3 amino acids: CASRTDRVADTQYF. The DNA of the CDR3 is TGTGCCAGCAGAACGGACAGGGTAGCAGATACGCAGTATTTT.

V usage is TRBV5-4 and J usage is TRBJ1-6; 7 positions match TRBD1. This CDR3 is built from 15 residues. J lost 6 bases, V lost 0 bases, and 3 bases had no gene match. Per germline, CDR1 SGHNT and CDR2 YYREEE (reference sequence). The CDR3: CASSLDRGANSPLHF. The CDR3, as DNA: TGTGCCAGCAGCTTGGACAGGGGTGCTAATTCACCCCTCCACTTT.

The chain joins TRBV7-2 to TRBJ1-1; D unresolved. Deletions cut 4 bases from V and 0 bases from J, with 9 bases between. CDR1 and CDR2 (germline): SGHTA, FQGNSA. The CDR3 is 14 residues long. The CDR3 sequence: CASSSGPLNTEAFF. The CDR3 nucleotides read TGTGCCAGCAGCTCTGGGCCCTTGAACACTGAAGCTTTCTTT.

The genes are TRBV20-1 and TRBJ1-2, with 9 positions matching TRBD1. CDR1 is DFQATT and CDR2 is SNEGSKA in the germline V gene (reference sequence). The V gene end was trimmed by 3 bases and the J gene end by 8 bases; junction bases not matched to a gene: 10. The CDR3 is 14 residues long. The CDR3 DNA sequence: TGCAGTGCTAGTTGGACAGGGGTGTTCGGCGGCTACACCTTC. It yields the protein CSASWTGVFGGYTF.

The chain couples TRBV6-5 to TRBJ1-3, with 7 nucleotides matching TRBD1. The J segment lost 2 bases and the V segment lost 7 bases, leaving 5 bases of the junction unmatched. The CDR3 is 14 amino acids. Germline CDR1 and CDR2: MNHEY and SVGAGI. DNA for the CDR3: TGTGCCAGCAAAGGACAGGTTGCTGGAAACACCATATATTTT. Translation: CASKGQVAGNTIYF.

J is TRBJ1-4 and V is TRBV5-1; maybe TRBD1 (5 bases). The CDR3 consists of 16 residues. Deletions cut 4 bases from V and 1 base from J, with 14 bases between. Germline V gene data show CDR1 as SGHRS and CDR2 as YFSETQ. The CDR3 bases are TGCGCCAGCAGCCTAAGTCCGGGGGGAACTAATGAAAAACTGTTTTTT. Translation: CASSLSPGGTNEKLFF.

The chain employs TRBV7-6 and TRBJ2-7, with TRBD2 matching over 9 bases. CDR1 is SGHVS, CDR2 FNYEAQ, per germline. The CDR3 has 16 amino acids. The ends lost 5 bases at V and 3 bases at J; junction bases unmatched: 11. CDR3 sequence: CASSQGGAGGIYEQYF. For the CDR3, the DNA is TGTGCCAGCAGCCAAGGGGGAGCGGGGGGAATCTACGAGCAGTACTTC.

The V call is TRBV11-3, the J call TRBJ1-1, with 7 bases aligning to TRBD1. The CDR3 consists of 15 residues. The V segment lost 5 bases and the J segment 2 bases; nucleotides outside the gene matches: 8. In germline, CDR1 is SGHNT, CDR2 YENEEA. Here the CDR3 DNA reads TGTGCCAGCAGCGCACAGACAGGGCCTAACACTGAAGCTTTCTTT. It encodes CASSAQTGPNTEAFF.

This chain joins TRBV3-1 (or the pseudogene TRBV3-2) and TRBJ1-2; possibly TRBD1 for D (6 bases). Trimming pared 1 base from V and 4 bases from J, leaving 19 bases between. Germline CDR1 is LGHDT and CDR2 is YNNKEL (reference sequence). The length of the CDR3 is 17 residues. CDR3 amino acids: CASSQGSGGAKSYGYTF. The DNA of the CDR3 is TGTGCCAGCAGCCAAGGATCTGGGGGCGCTAAAAGCTATGGCTACACCTTC.

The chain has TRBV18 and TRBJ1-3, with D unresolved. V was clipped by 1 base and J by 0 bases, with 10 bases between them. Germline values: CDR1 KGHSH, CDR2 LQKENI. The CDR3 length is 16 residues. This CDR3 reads CASSPLAGFSGNTIYF. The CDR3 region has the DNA TGTGCCAGCTCACCACTCGCAGGCTTCTCTGGAAACACCATATATTTT.